Following are 32 T cell receptor beta chains from one sample sequenced in a study of blood T cell repertoires in COVID-19 (dated by TCRdb to 2018 to 2021). Library generation was performed with the immunoSEQ multiplex PCR assay. TCRdb's version of the immuneACCESS table is confined to in-frame rearrangements and falls short of the full clone set. An unresolved V gene accounts for under half of the shortfall where checked; the remainder is of unknown origin. Recorded for this sample are some 86,000 clones; less than 95% of them occurred a single time. The top ten hold approximately 2.2% of the sample. The material sequenced was peripheral blood. These receptors were obtained from a human donor with active COVID-19. The donor label of this sample is uncertain.

This sequence joins TRBV10-2 and TRBJ2-7; the match to TRBD1 covers 8 bases. V lost 2 bases, J lost 5 bases, and 8 bases stayed unmatched. Germline V gives CDR1 WSHSY, CDR2 SAAADI. The CDR3 has 15 residues. The DNA of the CDR3 is TGCGCCAGCAGTGAGCTTAGACAGGGGTCCCACGAGCAGTACTTC. As protein: CASSELRQGSHEQYF.

The table lists this clone with a count of one. This chain links TRBV6-1 with TRBJ2-1; 8 bases map to TRBD2. J gave up 10 bases and V 6 bases, and 5 bases lay outside the gene matches. Looked up from germline, CDR1 is MNHNS and CDR2 is SASEGT. This CDR3 comprises 12 residues. CDR3 DNA: TGTGCCAGCAGCCCCCGGGGGGGCGAGCAGTTCTTC. It specifies CASSPRGGEQFF.

This clone showed up just a few times. The J gene is TRBJ2-7, the V gene TRBV27; possible D gene TRBD1, 6 bases. The CDR3 is made up of 14 amino acids. CDR1 is MNHEY, CDR2 SMNVEV, per germline (reference sequence). V was cut by 3 bases and J by 1 base, with 10 bases left in between. The DNA for the CDR3 is TGTGCCAGCAGTTTGCAGGGGATGTCCTACGAGCAGTACTTC. This sequence encodes CASSLQGMSYEQYF.

The gene calls are TRBV6-5 and TRBJ2-1, with 12 positions matching TRBD2. V shed 10 bases and J 14 bases; nucleotides not matched to a gene: 18. The CDR3 spans 15 residues. The germline CDR1 and CDR2 sequences are MNHEY and SVGAGI. CDR3 loop: CATSTASGGAFPEFF. As DNA, the CDR3 is TGTGCCACCTCCACGGCTAGCGGGGGGGCCTTCCCAGAGTTCTTC.

The chain joins TRBV5-1 to TRBJ1-1, with 9 positions matching TRBD1. CDR3 length: 17 amino acids. Looked up from germline, CDR1 is SGHRS and CDR2 is YFSETQ. With V trimmed by 4 bases and J by 8 bases, 18 bases remained unmatched. The chain's CDR3 is CASSGTYRGQWEAEAFF. For the CDR3, the DNA is TGCGCCAGCAGCGGAACCTACAGGGGGCAATGGGAAGCCGAAGCTTTCTTT.

V is TRBV5-1 and J is TRBJ2-7, with 7 positions matching TRBD2. The CDR3 length is 14 residues. With V trimmed by 5 bases and J by 2 bases, 7 bases remained unmatched. Germline loops: CDR1 SGHRS, CDR2 YFSETQ. The CDR3 region has the DNA TGCGCCAGCAGATTACGCGGGGGAACCTACGAGCAGTACTTC. Translating it yields CASRLRGGTYEQYF.

The rearrangement uses TRBV28 and TRBJ2-7; 9 bases map to TRBD1. The CDR3 has 13 residues. V dropped 5 bases and J dropped 7; count of bases not matched to a gene: 6. Germline CDR1 and CDR2: MDHEN and SYDVKM. CDR3: CASSIQGAREQYF. CDR3 sequence (DNA): TGTGCCAGCAGTATACAGGGGGCTCGGGAGCAGTACTTC.

The chain joins TRBV6-5 to TRBJ2-2, with D perhaps matching TRBD2 (5 bases). The CDR3 is made up of 15 amino acids. Trimming pared 7 bases from V and 2 bases from J, leaving 14 bases between. CDR1 and CDR2 (germline): MNHEY, SVGAGI. The CDR3 nucleotides read TGTGCCAGCATTCGAGGGAGTTTAAACACCGGGGAGCTGTTTTTT. Its translation is CASIRGSLNTGELFF.

In regard to this clone: The junction departs from germline at one end; a sequencing error may be responsible. The genes are TRBV15 and TRBJ2-7; tentative D call: TRBD2 (6 bases). Germline CDR1 LNHNV, CDR2 YYDKDF (reference sequence). The CDR3 sequence is 15 residues long. The CDR3: CATSRDPAEDGGRNF. In nucleotides, the CDR3 is TGTGCCACCAGCAGAGATCCAGCGGAGGACGGGGGTCGGAACTTC.

J is TRBJ2-5 and V is TRBV9; 13 bases agree with TRBD2. V was pared by 3 bases and J by 5 bases, with 7 bases of the junction left unmatched. Germline lookup yields CDR1 SGDLS and CDR2 YYNGEE. The CDR3 runs 16 residues. The CDR3 nucleotides read TGTGCCAGCAGCGGAGAAACTAGCGGGGGGGCTGAGACCCAGTACTTC. Residues: CASSGETSGGAETQYF.

This chain joins TRBV2 and TRBJ1-2; 9 nucleotides align to TRBD1. This CDR3 is built from 14 residues. Germline trimming cut 5 bases from V and 3 bases from J; bases unmatched to any gene: 4. The germline gives CDR1 SNHLY, CDR2 FYNNEI. CDR3 amino acids: CASSRQGGDYGYTF. The CDR3, as DNA: TGTGCCAGCAGTCGACAGGGGGGTGACTATGGCTACACCTTC.

The CDR3 DNA reads as TGTGCCAGCAGCCAAGGGGATACAGGGAGAGATACGCAGTATTTT. This encodes CASSQGDTGRDTQYF. The chain has TRBV3-1 (or the pseudogene TRBV3-2) and TRBJ2-3, with D possibly TRBD1 on 6 matching bases. Germline CDR1 reads LGHDT; CDR2 reads YNNKEL (reference sequence). V was shortened by 1 base and J by 5 bases, with 13 bases between the two germline ends. This CDR3 has 15 residues.

Concerning this clone: The sample contains more than one DNA sequence encoding this CDR3. V gene TRBV18 combines with J gene TRBJ2-7, with D possibly being TRBD1 (6 bases). Germline-derived CDR1 and CDR2 are KGHSH and LQKENI. The CDR3 length is 14 residues. V lost 2 bases to trimming and J lost 0 bases, with 8 bases between them. CDR3 in amino acids: CASSPGGASYEQYF. The CDR3 DNA reads TGTGCCAGCTCACCAGGGGGCGCCTCCTACGAGCAGTACTTC.

The chain joins TRBV19 to TRBJ1-3; D perhaps matches TRBD1 (5 bases). The CDR3 loop spans 16 amino acids. V lost 4 bases and J lost 0, with 13 bases in between. CDR1 and CDR2 from the germline V gene are LNHDA and SQIVND (reference sequence). The CDR3 loop reads CASSTRTRVSGNTIYF. For the CDR3, the DNA is TGTGCCAGTAGTACTCGGACAAGAGTCTCTGGAAACACCATATATTTT.

The V and J genes are TRBV9 and TRBJ2-1; TRBD1 matches at 11 bases. This CDR3 contains 16 residues. V shed 1 base and J 3 bases; nucleotides not matched to a gene: 3. Germline CDR1 is SGDLS and CDR2 is YYNGEE. Here the CDR3 DNA reads TGTGCCAGCAGCGTATCGGGACAGGGGGTCTACAATGAGCAGTTCTTC. This encodes CASSVSGQGVYNEQFF.

The chain uses TRBV19 and TRBJ1-2, with TRBD1 as a possible D gene (5 bases). Germline V CDR1 and CDR2: LNHDA, SQIVND (reference sequence). Trimming took 8 bases from V and 6 from J, leaving 16 bases between them. The CDR3 runs to 13 residues. CDR3 nucleotides: TGTGCCAGTGCCCGGGACTTTGCGAATGGCTACACCTTC. Residues: CASARDFANGYTF.

V gene TRBV7-9 combines with J gene TRBJ2-7; the D is unclear. The CDR3 length is 14 residues. V dropped 0 bases and J dropped 2 bases, with 8 bases sitting between them. Germline V gene sequence: CDR1 SEHNR, CDR2 FQNEAQ (reference sequence). The CDR3 region is CASSLAEQPYEQYF. DNA for the CDR3: TGTGCCAGCAGCTTAGCGGAACAGCCCTACGAGCAGTACTTC.

The chain joins TRBV5-4 to TRBJ2-5; unclear D gene. The V end lost 2 bases, the J end lost 3 bases, and 2 bases lay between the germline ends. Germline V gives CDR1 SGHNT, CDR2 YYREEE (reference sequence). CDR3 length equals 11 residues. CDR3: CASSFKETQYF. The CDR3, as DNA: TGTGCCAGCAGCTTCAAAGAGACCCAGTACTTC.

The table lists this clone with a few counts. The same CDR3 can be traced to other DNA sequences in this sample. The V and J genes are TRBV5-1 and TRBJ1-1; no firm D call. The V gene's germline CDR1 is SGHRS and CDR2 YFSETQ. The V end lost 0 bases, the J end lost 1 base, and 4 bases lay between the germline ends. CDR3 length: 13 residues. The CDR3 loop reads CASSLAGNTEAFF. For the CDR3, the DNA is TGCGCCAGCAGCTTGGCGGGGAACACTGAAGCTTTCTTT.

The chain uses TRBV9 and TRBJ2-3, with D possibly matching TRBD2 (5 bases). Trimming removed 4 bases from V and 6 bases from J, with 12 bases in between. The CDR3 consists of 13 residues. Germline V gives CDR1 SGDLS, CDR2 YYNGEE. Here the CDR3 reads CASSPSPGDTQYF. In DNA, the CDR3 is TGTGCCAGCAGCCCTAGCCCCGGGGATACGCAGTATTTT. Full variable domain (outside the CDR3, taken from reference TRBV9 and TRBJ2-3): DSGVTQTPKHLITATGQRVTLRCSPRSGDLSVYWYQQSLDQGLQFLIQYYNGEERAKGNILERFSAQQFPDLHSELNLSSLELGDSALYFCASSPSPGDTQYFGPGTRLTVL.

The rearrangement uses TRBV24-1 and TRBJ2-3; perhaps TRBD1 as D (5 bases). Trimming removed 7 bases from V and 4 bases from J, with 14 bases in between. Germline assignment: CDR1 KGHDR and CDR2 SFDVKD. The CDR3 extends over 14 amino acids. CDR3 region: CATSPVGAPDTQYF. In DNA form, the CDR3 reads TGTGCCACCAGCCCAGTTGGGGCTCCAGATACGCAGTATTTT.

This chain uses TRBV7-9 with TRBJ1-2, with 8 bases fitting TRBD1. CDR3 length: 15 amino acids. Trimming at V came to 10 bases and at J to 1 base, leaving 11 bases not matched to a gene. Germline V gene lookup returns CDR1 SEHNR and CDR2 FQNEAQ (reference sequence). CDR3 bases: TGTGCCAACCACGTGGTACAGGGGGATAACTATGGCTACACCTTC. Translation: CANHVVQGDNYGYTF.

The chain carries TRBV4-1 and TRBJ2-7, with TRBD1 matching over 7 bases. Trimming took 0 bases from V and 3 from J; bases not matched to a gene: 11. The germline V gene has CDR1 MGHRA and CDR2 YSYEKL. The CDR3 runs to 17 residues. CDR3 nucleotides: TGCGCCAGCAGCCAAGATATGGAGTCAGGGACAGACTACGAGCAGTACTTC. It yields the protein CASSQDMESGTDYEQYF.

This clone showed up just once. This chain connects TRBV15 to TRBJ2-2; 8 positions agree with TRBD1. The V and J ends lost 1 base and 6 bases, in that order; junction bases with no gene match: 10. Germline-derived CDR1 and CDR2 are LNHNV and YYDKDF (reference sequence). This CDR3 spans 17 amino acids. CDR3 sequence reads: CATSRVLVQGVAGELFF. The CDR3 DNA follows: TGTGCCACCAGCAGAGTGTTAGTACAGGGGGTAGCCGGGGAGCTGTTTTTT.

The gene calls are TRBV14 and TRBJ2-1; TRBD2 agrees at 12 bases. V gave up 4 bases and J gave up 4 bases; unmatched junction bases: 17. The CDR3 sequence is 20 residues long. Germline loops: CDR1 SGHDN, CDR2 FVKESK. The CDR3 reads CASSLSSGGAGFRLYNEQFF. The CDR3 DNA is TGTGCCAGCAGCCTCTCTAGCGGGGGGGCCGGGTTTAGATTATACAATGAGCAGTTCTTC.

The chain employs TRBV7-9 and TRBJ2-3; 9 bases fit TRBD2. The CDR3 sequence is 15 residues long. Germline loops: CDR1 SEHNR, CDR2 FQNEAQ (reference sequence). V lost 2 bases to trimming and J lost 4 bases; unmatched junction nucleotides: 4. CDR3 nucleotide sequence: TGTGCCAGCAGCTTACTGGCGGGGGGGGCAGATACGCAGTATTTT. Amino acids: CASSLLAGGADTQYF.

The rearrangement uses TRBV7-3 and TRBJ2-3; TRBD2 aligns across 8 bases. There are 17 residues in the CDR3. Germline loops: CDR1 SGHTA, CDR2 FQGTGA. The V gene end was trimmed by 2 bases and the J gene end by 3 bases; junction bases not matched to a gene: 10. The CDR3 here is CASSLFAGGAGTDTQYF. The CDR3 nucleotides read TGTGCCAGCAGCTTATTTGCCGGGGGGGCAGGGACAGATACGCAGTATTTT.

This chain joins TRBV14 and TRBJ2-7; 7 bases are shared with TRBD1. Germline V gene lookup returns CDR1 SGHDN and CDR2 FVKESK. CDR3 size: 15 residues. V shed 0 bases and J 4 bases; nucleotides not matched to a gene: 6. The CDR3 spells CASSQDRGRIYEQYF. In DNA, the CDR3 is TGTGCCAGCAGCCAAGATAGGGGGCGGATTTACGAGCAGTACTTC.

This rearrangement joins TRBV4-1 to TRBJ2-1; possibly TRBD1 for D (6 bases). CDR3 length: 15 residues. Germline CDR1 and CDR2: MGHRA and YSYEKL. Trimming removed 5 bases at V and 4 bases at J, with 15 bases between. CDR3: CASSSTGNGYNEQFF. CDR3 nucleotides: TGCGCCAGCAGCAGTACAGGGAATGGATACAATGAGCAGTTCTTC.

V is TRBV9 and J is TRBJ1-1; D uncertain. This CDR3 has 13 residues. V was trimmed by 2 bases and J by 0 bases, leaving 5 bases between them. Germline loops: CDR1 SGDLS, CDR2 YYNGEE. In nucleotides, the CDR3 is TGTGCCAGCAGCGTTACAGTGAACACTGAAGCTTTCTTT. Translated: CASSVTVNTEAFF.

The CDR3 DNA sequence: TGTGCCAGCAGTGACGGGGAGAATGAAAAACTGTTTTTT. Protein sequence: CASSDGENEKLFF. This chain connects TRBV6-4 to TRBJ1-4; D remains ambiguous. V was shortened by 2 bases and J by 5 bases, with 6 bases between the two germline ends. The CDR3 contains 13 residues. Per the germline V gene, CDR1 is MRHNA and CDR2 is SNTAGT.

The gene calls are TRBV4-3 and TRBJ2-2; 8 nucleotides line up with TRBD1. V lost 4 bases and J lost 0; bases outside the gene matches: 4. In germline, CDR1 is LGHNA, CDR2 YSLEER. This CDR3 contains 16 residues. The CDR3 sequence is CASSRGQGANTGELFF. In DNA form, the CDR3 reads TGCGCCAGCAGCCGCGGACAGGGCGCGAACACCGGGGAGCTGTTTTTT.